What follows are 32 T cell receptor beta chains derived from one specimen sequenced in a study of blood T cell repertoires in COVID-19. The protocol was immunoSEQ multiplex PCR, while the TCRdb copy is restricted to in-frame clones and leaves out a portion. The sample lists 100,000 or so clones; around 84% were seen once. What was sequenced was peripheral blood. These receptors originate from a woman aged 55 to 70 in a cohort sampled during active or convalescent COVID-19.

J is TRBJ2-5 and V is TRBV5-1; possible D gene TRBD2, 6 bases. Trimming pared 5 bases from V and 2 bases from J, leaving 10 bases between. This CDR3 has 13 residues. The germline CDR1 and CDR2 sequences are SGHRS and YFSETQ. The CDR3 loop is CASRFSGQETQYF. The CDR3 coding sequence is TGCGCCAGCAGATTTAGCGGTCAAGAGACCCAGTACTTC.

In its sample, this clone was seen a few times. This rearrangement joins TRBV5-6 to TRBJ1-2, with a possible D match to TRBD1 (5 bases). The CDR3 extends over 16 amino acids. Germline loops: CDR1 SGHDT, CDR2 YYEEEE. Trimming removed 5 bases at V and 5 bases at J, with 22 bases between. In DNA form, the CDR3 reads TGTGCCAGCAGGCTGGTCCCCAACGGCAGGGCGTATGGCTACACCTTC. This encodes CASRLVPNGRAYGYTF.

The rearrangement uses TRBV4-1 and TRBJ2-1; D remains ambiguous. CDR1 is MGHRA and CDR2 is YSYEKL in the germline V gene. V was clipped by 1 base and J by 0 bases, with 13 bases between them. The CDR3 consists of 17 residues. The chain's CDR3 is CASSQGATAVSYNEQFF. The CDR3 DNA reads TGCGCCAGCAGCCAAGGTGCTACGGCGGTCTCCTACAATGAGCAGTTCTTC.

The V gene is TRBV9, the J gene TRBJ1-1; perhaps TRBD1 as D (5 bases). In germline, CDR1 is SGDLS, CDR2 YYNGEE. The CDR3 extends over 13 amino acids. V was trimmed by 3 bases and J by 4 bases, leaving 10 bases between them. Here the CDR3 DNA reads TGTGCCAGCAGCGGCCCGGGGGGCACTGAAGCTTTCTTT. Its translation is CASSGPGGTEAFF.

The chain uses TRBV29-1 and TRBJ1-2, with 8 bases matching TRBD1. This CDR3 is 13 amino acids long. Germline CDR1 is SQVTM and CDR2 is ANQGSEA. With 4 bases clipped from V and 7 bases from J, the junction kept 8 bases outside the gene matches. The DNA of the CDR3 is TGCAGCGTTGCCGCGGGACAGGCAGGTGGCTACACCTTC. Translated: CSVAAGQAGGYTF.

The CDR3 is CASSFQLDTQYF. The CDR3 coding sequence is TGTGCCAGCAGCTTCCAACTGGATACGCAGTATTTT. This sequence joins TRBV7-9 and TRBJ2-3; D gene uncertain. V shed 3 bases and J shed 6 bases, with 7 bases lying between them. CDR3 length equals 12 residues. Germline-derived CDR1 and CDR2 are SEHNR and FQNEAQ (reference sequence).

This sequence joins TRBV5-1 and TRBJ2-1, with D possibly being TRBD2 (7 bases). V was trimmed by 0 bases and J by 7 bases, leaving 17 bases between them. Germline V lookup: CDR1 SGHRS, CDR2 YFSETQ. The CDR3 has 16 residues. CDR3 sequence: CASSLEGGVLGNEQFF. CDR3 sequence (DNA): TGCGCCAGCAGCTTGGAAGGGGGGGTCCTTGGGAATGAGCAGTTCTTC.

The genes are TRBV6-4 and TRBJ2-5, with 12 bases lining up with TRBD2. V dropped 2 bases and J dropped 6; count of bases not matched to a gene: 7. CDR3 length equals 16 residues. Looked up from germline, CDR1 is MRHNA and CDR2 is SNTAGT. The DNA of the CDR3 is TGTGCCAGCAGTGACCCCGGACTAGCGGGAACCCAGACCCAGTACTTC. Translated: CASSDPGLAGTQTQYF.

The chain employs TRBV28 and TRBJ1-1; D might be TRBD1 (5 bases). Germline V gives CDR1 MDHEN, CDR2 SYDVKM. The CDR3 spans 12 residues. V dropped 3 bases and J dropped 6 bases, with 8 bases sitting between them. The CDR3 coding sequence is TGTGCCAGCAGTTTGAGACAGCCTGAAGCTTTCTTT. This codes for CASSLRQPEAFF.

The chain couples TRBV6-2 or TRBV6-3 to TRBJ2-7; TRBD2 matches at 10 bases. Germline V gives CDR1 MNHEY, CDR2 SVGEGT. CDR3 size: 16 residues. V lost 2 bases and J lost 6; bases outside the gene matches: 10. The CDR3: CASSYRDSSGRGEQYF. The CDR3 DNA reads TGTGCCAGCAGTTACCGAGACTCTAGCGGGAGAGGCGAGCAGTACTTC.

The rearrangement links TRBV30 to TRBJ1-1; no clear D gene. Germline V CDR1 and CDR2: GTSNPN, SVGIG (reference sequence). The V end was cut by 4 bases, the J end by 1 base, with 19 bases between. There are 16 residues in the CDR3. CDR3 protein: CAWNIGSVTENTEAFF. CDR3 DNA sequence: TGTGCCTGGAATATCGGGTCGGTCACTGAGAACACTGAAGCTTTCTTT.

The chain has TRBV2 and TRBJ1-5, with a possible D match to TRBD1 (5 bases). Germline V CDR1 and CDR2: SNHLY, FYNNEI. CDR3 length: 15 residues. Trimming stripped 1 base from V and 0 bases from J, with 7 bases between. The CDR3 DNA reads as TGTGCCAGCAGTGAAGGACAGTATAGCAATCAGCCCCAGCATTTT. Translating gives CASSEGQYSNQPQHF.

The chain is built from TRBV19 and TRBJ1-6; no reliable D call. The CDR3 consists of 15 residues. Germline V gene data show CDR1 as LNHDA and CDR2 as SQIVND (reference sequence). V was shortened by 4 bases and J by 7 bases, with 14 bases between the two germline ends. CDR3 sequence (DNA): TGTGCCAGTAGTACAACGGAGGGTGGGAATTCACCCCTCCACTTT. Its protein is CASSTTEGGNSPLHF.

The CDR3 nucleotides are TGCGCCAGCAGCCGCGGACTAGCGGGGAACCCCTACGAGCAGTACTTC. Amino acids: CASSRGLAGNPYEQYF. The chain carries TRBV5-1 and TRBJ2-7; 12 nucleotides line up with TRBD2. V was pared by 4 bases and J by 2 bases, with 7 bases of the junction left unmatched. Germline-derived CDR1 and CDR2 are SGHRS and YFSETQ. The CDR3 spans 16 residues. Full variable domain (outside the CDR3, taken from reference TRBV5-1 and TRBJ2-7): KAGVTQTPRYLIKTRGQQVTLSCSPISGHRSVSWYQQTPGQGLQFLFEYFSETQRNKGNFPGRFSGRQFSNSRSEMNVSTLELGDSALYLCASSRGLAGNPYEQYFGPGTRLTVT.

V and J are TRBV12-3 or TRBV12-4 and TRBJ2-1; TRBD2 is a possible D gene (5 bases). Trimming cost V 5 bases and J 15 bases, with 17 bases left between them. The CDR3 loop spans 12 amino acids. CDR3 DNA: TGTGCCAGCAGTGAACTCGACCGCCGGGGGTTCTTC. Its protein product is CASSELDRRGFF.

This chain links TRBV5-6 with TRBJ2-3, with D unresolved. The germline V gene encodes CDR1 SGHDT and CDR2 YYEEEE. The length of the CDR3 is 12 residues. Trimming stripped 4 bases from V and 5 bases from J, with 8 bases between. The CDR3 bases are TGTGCCAGCAGCGCCGGTGGAGATACGCAGTATTTT. Amino acid sequence: CASSAGGDTQYF.

The gene calls are TRBV9 and TRBJ2-3; 10 positions agree with TRBD2. Germline CDR1 reads SGDLS; CDR2 reads YYNGEE. Trimming removed 0 bases from V and 6 bases from J; junction bases left unmatched: 10. The CDR3 has 17 residues. CDR3 in DNA: TGTGCCAGCAGCGTAGAAGCGAGCGGGAGGGCCAAGGATACGCAGTATTTT. It yields the protein CASSVEASGRAKDTQYF.

V and J are TRBV19 and TRBJ2-1, with 7 bases identical to TRBD2. The CDR3 contains 15 residues. Germline V gene data show CDR1 as LNHDA and CDR2 as SQIVND (reference sequence). The V and J ends lost 6 bases and 5 bases, in that order; junction bases with no gene match: 10. The CDR3 sequence: CASSLYWGGDNEQFF. The DNA of the CDR3 is TGTGCCAGTAGCCTATACTGGGGAGGGGACAATGAGCAGTTCTTC. Full variable domain (remainder filled in from reference TRBV19 and TRBJ2-1): DGGITQSPKYLFRKEGQNVTLSCEQNLNHDAMYWYRQDPGQGLRLIYYSQIVNDFQKGDIAEGYSVSREKKESFPLTVTSAQKNPTAFYLCASSLYWGGDNEQFFGPGTRLTVL.

The chain uses TRBV18 and TRBJ1-5; 8 bases align to TRBD1. Germline values: CDR1 KGHSH, CDR2 LQKENI. The CDR3 has 18 residues. V was clipped by 6 bases and J by 0 bases; unmatched bases: 13. The CDR3 is CASSRDRSLPLSNQPQHF. The CDR3 DNA follows: TGTGCCAGCTCCCGGGACAGGTCTCTCCCACTTAGCAATCAGCCCCAGCATTTT.

The chain has TRBV18 and TRBJ2-5; D is perhaps TRBD1 (6 bases). This CDR3 contains 14 residues. Germline V CDR1 and CDR2: KGHSH, LQKENI. V lost 6 bases and J 1 base, leaving 12 bases between the germline ends. The CDR3 sequence is CASSRQDLQETQYF. The CDR3, as DNA: TGTGCCAGCTCTCGACAGGACCTCCAAGAGACCCAGTACTTC.

The genes are TRBV6-6 and TRBJ1-5, with TRBD1 matching 7 bases. CDR1 is MNHNY, CDR2 SVGAGI, per germline (reference sequence). This CDR3 spans 15 amino acids. Germline trimming cut 4 bases from V and 0 bases from J; bases unmatched to any gene: 3. CDR3 amino acids: CASSWDSISNQPQHF. The CDR3 coding sequence is TGTGCCAGCAGTTGGGACAGTATTAGCAATCAGCCCCAGCATTTT.

The rearrangement links TRBV28 to TRBJ2-7; 9 nucleotides match TRBD1. Trimming took 3 bases from V and 6 from J; bases not matched to a gene: 12. This CDR3 is built from 16 residues. Germline assignment: CDR1 MDHEN and CDR2 SYDVKM. CDR3 nucleotide sequence: TGTGCCAGCAGTTTCTCCCCGGGACAGGGATCTCGCGAGCAGTACTTC. This codes for CASSFSPGQGSREQYF.

The rearrangement uses TRBV3-1 (or the pseudogene TRBV3-2) and TRBJ2-4; the match to TRBD2 covers 11 bases. With V trimmed by 3 bases and J by 2 bases, 15 bases remained unmatched. CDR1 LGHDT and CDR2 YNNKEL come from the germline V gene (reference sequence). CDR3 length: 20 residues. The CDR3 nucleotides are TGTGCCAGCAGCCAGAGAGATTTAGCGGGAGGGCCTAGGACCAAAAACATTCAGTACTTC. This translates into CASSQRDLAGGPRTKNIQYF.

The chain couples TRBV5-1 to TRBJ2-1, with TRBD2 matching over 8 bases. V gave up 7 bases and J gave up 2 bases; unmatched junction bases: 8. The CDR3 sequence is 15 residues long. The germline gives CDR1 SGHRS, CDR2 YFSETQ. The CDR3 nucleotides read TGCGCCAGCGCCGATAGCGGGGCGACCTACAATGAGCAGTTCTTC. It translates to CASADSGATYNEQFF.

The rearrangement uses TRBV21-1 and TRBJ1-5; TRBD1 is the table's D call, not checked against the DNA. TRBV21-1 is termed a pseudogene. The CDR3 has 19 amino acids. CDR3 nucleotides: TGTGCCAGCAGCAAAGAACGGGGACAGCTTAAGGGTAGCAATCAGCCCCAGCATTTT. This encodes CASSKERGQLKGSNQPQHF.

The rearrangement joins TRBV5-1 to TRBJ1-6; possible D gene TRBD1, 5 bases. This CDR3 has 15 amino acids. Germline V gene lookup returns CDR1 SGHRS and CDR2 YFSETQ. The V end lost 3 bases, the J end lost 7 bases, and 14 bases lay between the germline ends. Here the CDR3 reads CASSSAEGSNSPLHF. The CDR3, as DNA: TGCGCCAGCAGCTCCGCGGAGGGGTCAAATTCACCCCTCCACTTT.

The rearrangement links TRBV7-3 to TRBJ2-1, with unresolved D. Per the germline V gene, CDR1 is SGHTA and CDR2 is FQGTGA. The CDR3 is 15 amino acids. Trimming removed 1 base at V and 8 bases at J, with 15 bases between. CDR3 region: CASSLNSAVGYEQFF. The CDR3 region has the DNA TGTGCCAGCAGCTTAAATTCGGCAGTGGGCTATGAGCAGTTCTTC. Variable domain in full (rest from reference TRBV7-3 and TRBJ2-1): GAGVSQTPSNKVTEKGKYVELRCDPISGHTALYWYRQSLGQGPEFLIYFQGTGAADDSGLPNDRFFAVRPEGSVSTLKIQRTERGDSAVYLCASSLNSAVGYEQFFGPGTRLTVL.

This chain links TRBV20-1 with TRBJ2-7; TRBD1 agrees at 10 bases. CDR1 is DFQATT and CDR2 is SNEGSKA in the germline V gene (reference sequence). CDR3 length: 14 residues. With 3 bases clipped from V and 5 bases from J, the junction kept 7 bases outside the gene matches. The CDR3 nucleotides are TGCAGTGCTAGTTTTGGGACAGGGGCTCACGAGCAGTACTTC. It encodes CSASFGTGAHEQYF.

CDR3 bases: TGTGCCAGTAGTACCCGGGACAGGGGTCCCTTAAGCGAGCAGTACTTC. It is translated as CASSTRDRGPLSEQYF. The chain joins TRBV19 to TRBJ2-7; 10 nucleotides match TRBD1. CDR1 is LNHDA, CDR2 SQIVND, per germline (reference sequence). With V trimmed by 4 bases and J by 6 bases, 12 bases remained unmatched. This CDR3 is built from 16 residues.

The chain recombines TRBV9 with TRBJ2-1; 12 positions agree with TRBD2. The junction had 2 bases not matched to a gene; V was cut back by 3 bases and J by 4 bases. The CDR3 length is 15 residues. The germline CDR1 and CDR2 sequences are SGDLS and YYNGEE. Here the CDR3 DNA reads TGTGCCAGCAGCGCTAGCGGGGGGGTATACAATGAGCAGTTCTTC. As protein: CASSASGGVYNEQFF.

The chain combines TRBV5-1 with TRBJ1-3; D remains ambiguous. The ends were cut back, 4 bases at V and 16 bases at J, with 18 bases in the middle. Germline V CDR1 and CDR2: SGHRS, YFSETQ. The CDR3 is 12 amino acids. The CDR3 coding sequence is TGCGCCAGCAGCCCGGAAATGGGCAGGCTCTATTTT. Translated, it gives CASSPEMGRLYF.

This clone was recorded once. J is TRBJ1-6 and V is TRBV3-1 (or the pseudogene TRBV3-2), with TRBD1 as a possible D gene (6 bases). The CDR3 consists of 16 residues. Germline CDR1 and CDR2: LGHDT and YNNKEL (reference sequence). Trimming shortened V by 1 base and J by 7 bases, and 14 bases separated the two germline ends. CDR3 amino acids: CASSQVDRGWNSPLHF. Here the CDR3 DNA reads TGTGCCAGCAGCCAAGTGGACAGAGGCTGGAATTCACCCCTCCACTTT.